The clone carrying this T cell receptor (beta chain) has a handful of counts. This specimen belongs to a study of control samples from healthy donors and cancer patients. Clones were read by immunoSEQ multiplex PCR, and TCRdb kept only the in-frame ones, dropping some. This table holds over 150,000 clones, 80% to 95% found once. The CDR3 has 13 residues. Germline-derived CDR1 and CDR2 are SNHLY and FYNNEI. V was pared by 1 base and J by 6 bases, with 8 bases between. The TCR was taken from a woman between 40 and 50 years old in good health. This chain joins TRBV2 and TRBJ2-3; possibly TRBD1 for D (6 bases). The material sequenced was blood. Here the CDR3 reads CASSEGRGDTQYF. DNA for the CDR3: TGTGCCAGCAGTGAAGGAAGGGGGGATACGCAGTATTTT.